A single sample is the source of the 26 T cell receptor beta chains below, sequenced in a study of T cell responses to AZD1222 COVID-19 vaccine. Libraries were prepared by immunoSEQ multiplex PCR; TCRdb keeps only in-frame clonotypes and omits some of them. The sample shows approximately 100,000 clones, 85% to 90% of them seen only once. Here the sequenced sample was peripheral blood, taken on day 0 of AZD1222 vaccination. The source of these receptors is an adult in good health.

This chain links TRBV11-3 with TRBJ2-3, with a possible D match to TRBD2 (5 bases). The CDR3 has 18 residues. V lost 4 bases to trimming and J lost 2 bases, with 22 bases between them. Germline V lookup: CDR1 SGHNT, CDR2 YENEEA. The CDR3 spells CASSSAVEGGSTTDTQYF. The CDR3 DNA reads TGTGCCAGCAGCTCTGCGGTCGAGGGCGGGTCGACCACAGATACGCAGTATTTT.

This clone appeared once. The chain links TRBV3-1 (or the pseudogene TRBV3-2) to TRBJ1-1; D gene uncertain. The CDR3 consists of 13 residues. The V gene lost 3 bases and the J gene lost 7 bases, with 12 bases spanning the gap. CDR1 is LGHDT and CDR2 is YNNKEL in the germline V gene (reference sequence). CDR3 nucleotide sequence: TGTGCCAGCAGCCATCACCAGAGCCTTGAAGCTTTCTTT. It specifies CASSHHQSLEAFF.

This clone was seen only once. CDR3 nucleotide sequence: TGTGCCAGCAGCCCGGTCCTACGACGGGCAGATACGCAGTATTTT. It is translated as CASSPVLRRADTQYF. This rearrangement joins TRBV2 to TRBJ2-3; D ambiguous. The germline V gene has CDR1 SNHLY and CDR2 FYNNEI. The CDR3 contains 15 residues. V shed 6 bases and J shed 4 bases, with 17 bases lying between them.

The chain employs TRBV7-2 and TRBJ2-5; 9 nucleotides align to TRBD2. The germline V gene has CDR1 SGHTA and CDR2 FQGNSA. The CDR3 has 17 amino acids. V gave up 2 bases and J gave up 4 bases; unmatched junction bases: 11. The CDR3 sequence is CASSLLSGGIRGETQYF. CDR3 coding DNA: TGTGCCAGCAGCTTATTAAGCGGGGGGATAAGGGGAGAGACCCAGTACTTC. The variable domain in full, with the rest retrieved from reference TRBV7-2 and TRBJ2-5, is GAGVSQSPSNKVTEKGKDVELRCDPISGHTALYWYRQSLGQGLEFLIYFQGNSAPDKSGLPSDRFSAERTGGSVSTLTIQRTQQEDSAVYLCASSLLSGGIRGETQYFGPGTRLLVL.

The chain employs TRBV2 and TRBJ1-4; 8 nucleotides match TRBD1. Per the germline V gene, CDR1 is SNHLY and CDR2 is FYNNEI. The CDR3 is made up of 14 amino acids. Trimming at V came to 6 bases and at J to 8 bases, leaving 8 bases not matched to a gene. The CDR3 sequence is CASRYRGFNEKLFF. CDR3 bases: TGTGCCAGCAGATACAGGGGGTTTAACGAAAAACTGTTTTTT.

The rearrangement links TRBV7-2 to TRBJ1-2, with 9 bases matching TRBD1. The CDR3 has 14 amino acids. Germline-derived CDR1 and CDR2 are SGHTA and FQGNSA. The junction had 3 bases not matched to a gene; V was cut back by 3 bases and J by 4 bases. CDR3 residues: CASSLDRGGYGYTF. The CDR3 bases are TGTGCCAGCAGCTTGGACAGGGGAGGCTATGGCTACACCTTC. The full variable domain, rest sourced from reference TRBV7-2 and TRBJ1-2, is GAGVSQSPSNKVTEKGKDVELRCDPISGHTALYWYRQSLGQGLEFLIYFQGNSAPDKSGLPSDRFSAERTGGSVSTLTIQRTQQEDSAVYLCASSLDRGGYGYTFGSGTRLTVV.

J is TRBJ1-4 and V is TRBV28; 7 nucleotides match TRBD1. Germline-derived CDR1 and CDR2 are MDHEN and SYDVKM. The CDR3 length is 12 residues. V shed 9 bases, J shed 5 bases, and the junction held 3 bases outside the gene matches. In DNA, the CDR3 is TGTGCCAGTCAGACAGGGAATGAAAAACTGTTTTTT. Its protein is CASQTGNEKLFF.

The V gene is TRBV2, the J gene TRBJ1-6; D remains unclear. Germline V gives CDR1 SNHLY, CDR2 FYNNEI. The CDR3 loop spans 15 amino acids. Trimming pared 2 bases from V and 5 bases from J, leaving 10 bases between. The CDR3 region is CASSETAADNSPLHF. The CDR3 nucleotides are TGTGCCAGCAGTGAAACGGCGGCGGATAATTCACCCCTCCACTTT. Using reference TRBV2 and TRBJ1-6 for the parts outside the CDR3, the full variable domain is EPEVTQTPSHQVTQMGQEVILRCVPISNHLYFYWYRQILGQKVEFLVSFYNNEISEKSEIFDDQFSVERPDGSNFTLKIRSTKLEDSAMYFCASSETAADNSPLHFGNGTRLTVT.

The rearrangement links TRBV7-4 to TRBJ2-1; TRBD2 matches 8 bases. V trimming: 7 bases; J trimming: 4 bases; junction bases outside the gene matches: 9. The CDR3 sequence is 15 residues long. Germline CDR1 reads SGHVT; CDR2 reads SQSDAQ. The CDR3 coding sequence is TGTGCCAGCAACTCAATAGCGGGGCCTTACAATGAGCAGTTCTTC. It translates to CASNSIAGPYNEQFF.

The chain carries TRBV19 and TRBJ2-2; perhaps TRBD2 as D (6 bases). Germline V lookup: CDR1 LNHDA, CDR2 SQIVND (reference sequence). Trimming removed 7 bases at V and 3 bases at J, with 15 bases between. The CDR3 has 15 amino acids. The CDR3 loop reads CASMRPGLHTGELFF. In DNA, the CDR3 is TGTGCCAGTATGAGGCCGGGACTTCACACCGGGGAGCTGTTTTTT.

The chain has TRBV10-3 and TRBJ1-2, with D possibly being TRBD1 (5 bases). This CDR3 is 15 amino acids long. Per the germline V gene, CDR1 is ENHRY and CDR2 is SYGVKD. V was shortened by 2 bases and J by 5 bases, with 15 bases between the two germline ends. The CDR3 nucleotides read TGTGCCATCAGTGAGCCTGGGGTAGGGGAATATGGCTACACCTTC. Its translation: CAISEPGVGEYGYTF.

The rearrangement joins TRBV9 to TRBJ1-4, with 9 bases that match TRBD1. CDR3 length equals 16 residues. Trimming at V came to 3 bases and at J to 8 bases, leaving 11 bases not matched to a gene. Germline V gene lookup returns CDR1 SGDLS and CDR2 YYNGEE. CDR3 nucleotides: TGTGCCAGCAGCGAGGGGACCGGGACAGGGTGGGAAAAACTGTTTTTT. Translation gives CASSEGTGTGWEKLFF.

The chain is built from TRBV6-5 and TRBJ2-5; D may be TRBD1 (5 bases). The CDR3 length is 13 residues. V was pared by 6 bases and J by 4 bases, with 12 bases between. The germline CDR1 and CDR2 sequences are MNHEY and SVGAGI. This CDR3 reads CASRASGIETQYF. As DNA, the CDR3 is TGTGCCAGCAGAGCCTCAGGGATAGAGACCCAGTACTTC.

The chain recombines TRBV6-2 or TRBV6-3 with TRBJ2-2, with D hard to call. The V end lost 2 bases, the J end lost 6 bases, and 4 bases lay between the germline ends. From germline, CDR1 is MNHEY and CDR2 SVGEGT. This CDR3 contains 12 residues. The CDR3: CASSYHAGELFF. In nucleotides, the CDR3 is TGTGCCAGCAGTTACCACGCCGGGGAGCTGTTTTTT.

The chain is built from TRBV27 and TRBJ2-7; 7 bases match TRBD2. After removal of 7 bases from V and 3 bases from J, the junction contained 6 bases not matched to a gene. Looked up from germline, CDR1 is MNHEY and CDR2 is SMNVEV (reference sequence). The CDR3 totals 13 residues. The DNA for the CDR3 is TGTGCCAGCAAGGCGGGGGACCGCTACGAGCAGTACTTC. Amino acids: CASKAGDRYEQYF.

The chain couples TRBV6-1 to TRBJ1-2; D is undetermined. Germline-derived CDR1 and CDR2 are MNHNS and SASEGT. V lost 3 bases to trimming and J lost 4 bases, with 9 bases between them. The CDR3 contains 13 residues. The CDR3 loop reads CASSERLFYGYTF. The CDR3 nucleotides are TGTGCCAGCAGTGAGCGTTTATTCTATGGCTACACCTTC.

The CDR3 DNA follows: TGTGCCAGCAGCACAGATACAGGGGGCAATCAGCCCCAGCATTTT. As protein: CASSTDTGGNQPQHF. The rearrangement links TRBV4-2 to TRBJ1-5; TRBD1 aligns across 7 bases. Germline CDR1 LGHNA, CDR2 YNFKEQ. Trimming cost V 5 bases and J 2 bases; bases outside gene matches: 6. CDR3 length: 15 amino acids.

J is TRBJ1-3 and V is TRBV29-1, with D unresolved. Germline loops: CDR1 SQVTM, CDR2 ANQGSEA. There are 15 residues in the CDR3. The V end was cut by 4 bases, the J end by 0 bases, with 13 bases between. The CDR3 spells CSVVSGGLSGNTIYF. CDR3 nucleotide sequence: TGCAGCGTTGTGTCTGGCGGCCTCTCTGGAAACACCATATATTTT.

To note about this clone: The same CDR3 is also encoded by other DNA sequences in this sample. The chain is built from TRBV30 and TRBJ1-4, with D unclear. CDR3 size: 13 residues. Germline CDR1 GTSNPN, CDR2 SVGIG (reference sequence). V dropped 3 bases and J dropped 4 bases, with 9 bases sitting between them. In DNA form, the CDR3 reads TGTGCCTGGAGCAGAGGCTTTAATGAAAAACTGTTTTTT. Amino acid sequence: CAWSRGFNEKLFF.

V gene TRBV18 combines with J gene TRBJ2-3, with no clear D. Trimming pared 3 bases from V and 3 bases from J, leaving 7 bases between. The CDR3 has 13 amino acids. Per germline, CDR1 KGHSH and CDR2 LQKENI. The CDR3 spells CASSPTMTDTQYF. The CDR3 DNA is TGTGCCAGCTCACCGACGATGACAGATACGCAGTATTTT.

The V and J genes are TRBV30 and TRBJ1-6; possibly TRBD1 for D (5 bases). Germline lookup yields CDR1 GTSNPN and CDR2 SVGIG (reference sequence). CDR3 length: 15 residues. Deletions cut 5 bases from V and 5 bases from J, with 16 bases between. CDR3 in DNA: TGTGCCTGGGATGAAGCCGGGACTAATAATTCACCCCTCCACTTT. Its protein product is CAWDEAGTNNSPLHF.

This chain joins TRBV19 and TRBJ1-5; D possibly corresponds to TRBD1 (6 bases). Trimming pared 3 bases from V and 5 bases from J, leaving 14 bases between. Germline loops: CDR1 LNHDA, CDR2 SQIVND (reference sequence). This CDR3 region has 15 residues. Written as DNA, the CDR3 is TGTGCCAGTAGTATGGGGGGCGGGGGTTATCAGCCCCAGCATTTT. Translating gives CASSMGGGGYQPQHF.

This chain links TRBV6-5 with TRBJ1-4, with D unclear. The V end was cut by 7 bases, the J end by 4 bases, with 13 bases between. There are 14 residues in the CDR3. The V gene's germline CDR1 is MNHEY and CDR2 SVGAGI. The CDR3 loop is CASTRTDFNEKLFF. CDR3 coding DNA: TGTGCCAGCACCAGGACCGACTTTAATGAAAAACTGTTTTTT.

Only a few counts were recorded for this clone. The chain carries TRBV3-1 (or the pseudogene TRBV3-2) and TRBJ2-7; the D gene is possibly TRBD2 (6 bases). V lost 0 bases, J lost 6 bases, and 12 bases lay in between. This CDR3 is built from 14 residues. CDR1 and CDR2 (germline): LGHDT, YNNKEL (reference sequence). CDR3 in amino acids: CASSQEAWRGEQYF. CDR3 bases: TGTGCCAGCAGCCAAGAGGCATGGCGGGGCGAGCAGTACTTC.

This clone was picked up one time. The chain is built from TRBV7-5 and TRBJ2-7; the table calls TRBD1, which could not be checked here. TRBV7-5 corresponds to a pseudogene. The CDR3 spans 16 residues. The CDR3 loop is CARSGDRVKENYEQYF. Here the CDR3 DNA reads TGTGCCAGAAGCGGCGACAGGGTAAAGGAAAACTACGAGCAGTACTTC.

The chain recombines TRBV5-1 with TRBJ2-3, with D unclear. The CDR3 is 19 amino acids. V gave up 0 bases and J gave up 0 bases, with 20 bases separating them. Germline loops: CDR1 SGHRS, CDR2 YFSETQ. CDR3 DNA sequence: TGCGCCAGCAGCTTGGCCGATGCGACCCAAACTTTTAGCACAGATACGCAGTATTTT. It is translated as CASSLADATQTFSTDTQYF.